Included here is one TCR beta chain sequence, with context. Preparation of the TCRbeta library involved a method that used unique molecular identifiers. TCRdb passed the PCR reads through MiXCR, listing each CDR3 protein once. The repertoire holds hundreds of thousands of distinct CDR3 sequences, with 7.5% to 9.5% as singletons. The source of the sample is a study of T-cell reconstitution after alpha-beta-depleted transplantation in children. V dropped 4 bases and J dropped 1 base, with 14 bases sitting between them. This CDR3 is built from 15 residues. Germline values: CDR1 SGHNT, CDR2 YYREEE (reference sequence).

Sequenced material: PBMCs, mostly from graft donor cells, taken 360 days after TCRalphabeta/CD19-depleted stem cell transplant. The clonotype originates from a male patient aged 2 to 9 who had a stem cell transplant for acute myeloid leukemia, so the T cells may come from the graft donor. This chain links TRBV5-4 with TRBJ2-5, with D tentatively TRBD2 (6 bases). This CDR3 reads CASSPLERAQETQYF. The CDR3 region has the DNA TGTGCCAGCAGCCCCCTCGAGCGGGCCCAAGAGACCCAGTACTTC.